Presented here are 3 T cell receptor beta chains from one specimen sequenced in a study of blood T cell repertoires in COVID-19. Produced via immunoSEQ multiplex PCR; TCRdb's table is partial and in-frame only. Of under 300,000 clones in the sample, over 75% were seen once. The sequenced material came from peripheral blood. These receptors came from a man under 40 who had recovered from COVID-19.

This clone has just a few counts. V is TRBV18 and J is TRBJ1-1; D is unresolved. The germline V and J ends were trimmed by 6 bases and 1 base, with 9 bases remaining between them. Germline values: CDR1 KGHSH, CDR2 LQKENI. CDR3 length equals 13 residues. The CDR3: CASSLGRNTEAFF. The CDR3, as DNA: TGTGCCAGCTCCCTGGGGAGGAACACTGAAGCTTTCTTT. Combining the CDR3 with reference TRBV18 and TRBJ1-1 gives the whole variable domain NAGVMQNPRHLVRRRGQEARLRCSPMKGHSHVYWYRQLPEEGLKFMVYLQKENIIDESGMPKERFSAEFPKEGPSILRIQQVVRGDSAAYFCASSLGRNTEAFFGQGTRLTVV.

V gene TRBV18 combines with J gene TRBJ1-4; TRBD1 aligns across 7 bases. V shed 0 bases and J 7 bases; nucleotides not matched to a gene: 5. The CDR3 consists of 15 residues. Germline V gives CDR1 KGHSH, CDR2 LQKENI. The CDR3 nucleotides read TGTGCCAGCTCACCACCCTCTGGACAGGTTGAAAAACTGTTTTTT. Protein: CASSPPSGQVEKLFF.

The chain joins TRBV11-2 to TRBJ1-5; no firm D call. The CDR3 runs to 15 residues. Germline lookup yields CDR1 SGHAT and CDR2 FQNNGV. The V end was cut by 1 base, the J end by 1 base, with 8 bases between. The CDR3 bases are TGTGCCAGCAGCTTAGGTTCCGGGAGCAATCAGCCCCAGCATTTT. Its protein is CASSLGSGSNQPQHF.